The 9 T cell receptor beta chains below come from one sample, sequenced in a study of T cell clonality in common variable immunodeficiency. Generated by immunoSEQ multiplex PCR, the TCRdb table keeps only in-frame clones and is missing some. In total the sample includes about 40,000 clones, none of them seen once. The specimen sequenced was peripheral blood mononuclear cells. The receptors originated from a person aged 18 to 69 in good health.

This clone was seen many times. The CDR3 end lies 3 residues beyond the end of the read and is filled in from the germline J gene. J is TRBJ2-2 and V is TRBV20-1; 8 positions match TRBD1. Germline-derived CDR1 and CDR2 are DFQATT and SNEGSKA (reference sequence). The J segment lost 7 bases and the V segment lost 0 bases, leaving 10 bases of the junction unmatched. This CDR3 is built from 16 residues. The CDR3 sequence: CSARDLLTGEVGELFF. The covered CDR3 bases are TGCAGTGCTAGAGATTTACTGACAGGGGAGGTCGGGGAG.

This clone was observed a few times. The read ends 3 residues shy of where the CDR3 ends; the end is completed using the germline J gene. This chain connects TRBV7-2 to TRBJ2-3; 8 bases match TRBD1. CDR1 SGHTA and CDR2 FQGNSA come from the germline V gene. This CDR3 comprises 13 residues. Incomplete CDR3 DNA: TGTGCCAGCAGCTCTGCGGACAGGGCAACG. Its translation is CASSSADRAT. The whole CDR3 is CASSSADRATQYF.

With respect to this clone: The DNA ends 3 residues before the CDR3 does, and the rest of the CDR3 is filled in from the germline J gene. This chain uses TRBV19 with TRBJ2-1, with TRBD1 identical over 9 bases. This CDR3 is 13 amino acids long. After removal of 10 bases from V and 4 bases from J, the junction contained 5 bases not matched to a gene. Germline CDR1 LNHDA, CDR2 SQIVND (reference sequence). The DNA read from the CDR3 is TGTGCCACCCGGGACAGGGTGTACAATGAG. Translated: CATRDRVYNE. The CDR3 reads in full as CATRDRVYNEQFF.

The table lists this clone with many counts. Read coverage stops 3 residues before the CDR3 terminus; the germline J gene supplies the remainder. The genes are TRBV19 and TRBJ1-1; D remains unclear. The CDR3 covers 14 residues. Trimming took off 0 bases at V and 6 bases at J, with 11 bases between the two ends. Germline lookup yields CDR1 LNHDA and CDR2 SQIVND (reference sequence). Incomplete CDR3 DNA: TGTGCCAGTAGTATAGAATGGGCAGGCTCTGAA. It specifies CASSIEWAGSE. The complete CDR3 reads CASSIEWAGSEAFF.

Of note for this clone: The read comes to an end 3 residues before the CDR3 does, leaving the germline J gene to fill in the end. The V and J genes are TRBV6-2 or TRBV6-3 and TRBJ1-2, with unresolved D. The germline V gene has CDR1 MNHEY and CDR2 SVGEGT. This CDR3 has 17 residues. The DNA read from the CDR3 is TGTGCCAGCAGTTACTCGGCTAGCGGGATTGGAGTCGATGAC. This gives the protein CASSYSASGIGVDD. The entire CDR3 reads CASSYSASGIGVDDYTF.

This clone turned up a few times. The read terminates 3 residues ahead of where the CDR3 ends, so the germline J gene completes it. The chain links TRBV5-5 to TRBJ1-5, with 7 bases matching TRBD1. Per the germline V gene, CDR1 is SGHKS and CDR2 is YYEKEE (reference sequence). J was trimmed by 5 bases and V by 1 base; bases with no gene match: 6. CDR3 length equals 15 residues. The DNA read from the CDR3 is TGTGCCAGCAGCTTGCACGTCGACAGGGATCAGCCC. It yields the protein CASSLHVDRDQP. The full CDR3 is CASSLHVDRDQPQHF. The whole variable domain, filled in from reference TRBV5-5 and TRBJ1-5, reads DAGVTQSPTHLIKTRGQQVTLRCSPISGHKSVSWYQQVLGQGPQFIFQYYEKEERGRGNFPDRFSARQFPNYSSELNVNALLLGDSALYLCASSLHVDRDQPQHFGDGTRLSIL.

This clone was recorded many times. The observed sequence ends 3 residues before the CDR3 terminus, with the missing tail filled in from the germline J gene. This rearrangement joins TRBV4-2 to TRBJ2-3; TRBD1 aligns across 8 bases. V gave up 4 bases and J gave up 4 bases; unmatched junction bases: 13. This CDR3 comprises 17 residues. Germline CDR1 LGHNA, CDR2 YNFKEQ. Partial CDR3 DNA: TGTGCCAGCAGCCGCGCCCCAGGACAGGGTTTTTCAGATACG. Amino acid sequence: CASSRAPGQGFSDT. The complete CDR3 protein is CASSRAPGQGFSDTQYF.

This clone has more than one count but fewer than ten. Read data end 3 residues before the CDR3 end; the end is taken from the germline J gene. The V gene is TRBV19, the J gene TRBJ1-2; TRBD1 matches at 8 bases. CDR3 size: 13 residues. Germline loops: CDR1 LNHDA, CDR2 SQIVND (reference sequence). The CDR3 sequence: CASSNFDRGGYTF. CDR3 bases read: TGTGCCAGTAGTAACTTCGACAGGGGCGGC. Full variable domain (remainder filled in from reference TRBV19 and TRBJ1-2): DGGITQSPKYLFRKEGQNVTLSCEQNLNHDAMYWYRQDPGQGLRLIYYSQIVNDFQKGDIAEGYSVSREKKESFPLTVTSAQKNPTAFYLCASSNFDRGGYTFGSGTRLTVV.

Details on this clone: Read coverage stops 3 residues before the CDR3 terminus; the germline J gene supplies the remainder. The gene calls are TRBV7-9 and TRBJ1-4, with D maybe TRBD1 (5 bases). Per the germline V gene, CDR1 is SEHNR and CDR2 is FQNEAQ (reference sequence). CDR3 length equals 15 residues. V was cut by 5 bases and J by 4 bases, with 14 bases left in between. The sequenced part of the CDR3 DNA is TGTGCCAGCAGCCCCCCTGGGGGGGGTAATGAAAAA. Amino acids: CASSPPGGGNEK. The full CDR3 is CASSPPGGGNEKLFF.